This T cell receptor beta chain was found in a study of CD8+CD57+ T cells in acquired aplastic anemia. For the study at large: The sorted CD4+ and CD8+ cells yielded an average around 3 ug of DNA. Broader study findings: Both patients and controls carried the same twenty-nine CD8+ CDR3 sequences.

Of note for this clonotype: Its antigen is as yet unknown.

Profiling of TCR beta VDJ combinations and CDR3 sequences used genomic DNA as template. Using its own MiXCR run on the reads, TCRdb lists one record per CDR3 protein. The table lists about 54,000 distinct CDR3 sequences, roughly three fifths of them singletons. Patients selected for sequencing had displayed CD8+CD57+ cell expansion by flow cytometry. Every patient was diagnosed with severe acquired aplastic anemia. Patients had undergone no therapy by the time their blood was sampled. The sequenced sample was sorted CD4+, CD8+, or CD8+CD57+ T cells (not recorded which) from PBMCs. The sequence derives from a human donor with aplastic anemia.

The CDR3 sequence is CAISEGGRDGYTF. In nucleotides, the CDR3 is TGTGCCATCAGTGAGGGGGGGAGGGATGGCTACACCTTC. The chain joins TRBV10-3 to TRBJ1-2; D is perhaps TRBD1 (5 bases). V shed 2 bases and J shed 6 bases, with 10 bases lying between them. Germline loops: CDR1 ENHRY, CDR2 SYGVKD. The CDR3 spans 13 residues.